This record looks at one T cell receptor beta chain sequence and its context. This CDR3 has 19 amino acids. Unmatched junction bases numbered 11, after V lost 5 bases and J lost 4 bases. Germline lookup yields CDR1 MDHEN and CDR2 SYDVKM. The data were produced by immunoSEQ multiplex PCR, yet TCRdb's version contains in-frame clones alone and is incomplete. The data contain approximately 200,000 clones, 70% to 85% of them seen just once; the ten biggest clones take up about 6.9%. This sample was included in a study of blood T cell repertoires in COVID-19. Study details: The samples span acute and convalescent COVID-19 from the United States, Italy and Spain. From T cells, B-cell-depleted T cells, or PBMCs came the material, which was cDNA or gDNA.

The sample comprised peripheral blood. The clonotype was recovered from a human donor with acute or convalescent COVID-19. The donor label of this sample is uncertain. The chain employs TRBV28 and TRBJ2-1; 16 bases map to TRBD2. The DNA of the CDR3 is TGTGCCAGCAGTAACCAAATCCCGGGACTAGCGGGAGGGTACAATGAGCAGTTCTTC. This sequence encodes CASSNQIPGLAGGYNEQFF.